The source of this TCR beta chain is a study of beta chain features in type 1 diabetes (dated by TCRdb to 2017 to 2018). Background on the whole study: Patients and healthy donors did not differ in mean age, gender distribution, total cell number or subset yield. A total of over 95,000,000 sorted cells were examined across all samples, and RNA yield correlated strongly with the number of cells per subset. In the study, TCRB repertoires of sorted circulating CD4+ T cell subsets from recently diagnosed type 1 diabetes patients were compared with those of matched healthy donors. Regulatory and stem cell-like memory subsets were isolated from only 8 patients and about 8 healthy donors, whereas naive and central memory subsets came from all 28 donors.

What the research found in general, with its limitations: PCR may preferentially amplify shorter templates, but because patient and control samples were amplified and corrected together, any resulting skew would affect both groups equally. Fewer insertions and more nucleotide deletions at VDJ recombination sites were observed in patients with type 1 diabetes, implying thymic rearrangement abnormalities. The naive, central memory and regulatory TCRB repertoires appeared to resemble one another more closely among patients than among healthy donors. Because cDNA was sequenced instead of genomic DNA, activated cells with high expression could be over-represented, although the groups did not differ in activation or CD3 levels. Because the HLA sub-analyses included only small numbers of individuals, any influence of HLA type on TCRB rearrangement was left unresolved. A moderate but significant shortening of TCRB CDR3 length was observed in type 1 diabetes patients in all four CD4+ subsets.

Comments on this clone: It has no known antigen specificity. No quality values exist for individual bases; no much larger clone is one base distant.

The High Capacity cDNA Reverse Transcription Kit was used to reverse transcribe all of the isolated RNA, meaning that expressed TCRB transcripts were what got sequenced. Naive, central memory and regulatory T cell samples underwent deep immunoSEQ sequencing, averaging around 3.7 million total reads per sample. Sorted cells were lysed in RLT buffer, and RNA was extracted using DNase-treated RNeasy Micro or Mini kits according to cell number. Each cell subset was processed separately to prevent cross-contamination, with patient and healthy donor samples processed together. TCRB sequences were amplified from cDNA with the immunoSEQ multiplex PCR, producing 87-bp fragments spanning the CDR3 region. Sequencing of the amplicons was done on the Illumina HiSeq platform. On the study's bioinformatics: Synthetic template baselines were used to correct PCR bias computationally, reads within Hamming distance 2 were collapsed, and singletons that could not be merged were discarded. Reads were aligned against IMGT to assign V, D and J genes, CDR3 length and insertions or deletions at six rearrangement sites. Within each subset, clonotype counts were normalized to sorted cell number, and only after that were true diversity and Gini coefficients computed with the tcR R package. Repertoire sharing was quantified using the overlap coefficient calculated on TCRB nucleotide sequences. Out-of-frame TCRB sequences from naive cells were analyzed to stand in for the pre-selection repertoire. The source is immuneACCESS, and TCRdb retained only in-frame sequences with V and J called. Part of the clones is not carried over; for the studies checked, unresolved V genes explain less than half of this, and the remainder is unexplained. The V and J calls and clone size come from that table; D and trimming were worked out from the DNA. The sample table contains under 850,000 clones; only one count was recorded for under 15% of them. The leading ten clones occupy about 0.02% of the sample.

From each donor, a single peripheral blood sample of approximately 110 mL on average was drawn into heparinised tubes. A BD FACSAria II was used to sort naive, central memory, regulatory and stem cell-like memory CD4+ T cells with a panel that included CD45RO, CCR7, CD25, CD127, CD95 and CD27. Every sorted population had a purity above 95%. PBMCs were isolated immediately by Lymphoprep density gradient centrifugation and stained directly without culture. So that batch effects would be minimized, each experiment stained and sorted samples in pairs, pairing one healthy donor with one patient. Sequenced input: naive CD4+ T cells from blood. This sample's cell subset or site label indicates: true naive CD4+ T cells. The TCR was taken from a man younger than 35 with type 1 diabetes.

The CDR3 reads as follows: CATSRDKGQLPGGEKLFF. In nucleotide form, the sequence is TGTGCCACCAGCAGAGATAAGGGGCAGCTTCCCGGTGGTGAAAAACTGTTTTTT. The chain couples TRBV15 to TRBJ1-4, with TRBD1 as a weak D call on 5 bases. A distance of 21 bases separates the germline ends of V and J, which lose 0 bases and 7 bases respectively. From the germline V gene (reference sequence), CDR1 is LNHNV and CDR2 is YYDKDF. Measured from the cysteine to the phenylalanine, the CDR3 is 18 residues long. Left in the record is the CDR3 DNA by itself, 54 bases read in frame from the first base.